This TCR beta chain came from a study of T cell responses to AZD1222 COVID-19 vaccine. CDR3 length equals 15 residues. V lost 4 bases and J lost 7, with 17 bases in between. Germline V gene sequence: CDR1 SGDLS, CDR2 YYNGEE. Method: immunoSEQ multiplex PCR; TCRdb's copy keeps in-frame clones and lacks some. The sample holds about 150,000 clones, just over 90% seen once. The chain links TRBV9 to TRBJ2-2, with a tentative D call TRBD1 (7 bases). This specimen was peripheral blood, taken 28 days after the second AZD1222 dose. This sequence was found in an adult who received the AZD1222 COVID-19 vaccine. The CDR3 nucleotides read TGTGCCAGCAGCCAGGGGGGCGGAGCCGGCGGGGAGCTGTTTTTT. Translating gives CASSQGGGAGGELFF.